This T cell receptor beta chain was found in a study of CD8 T cells in ankylosing spondylitis. Study-level findings and limits: For ankylosing spondylitis blood, a TCR beta motif of fewer than 10 highly homologous variants appeared characteristic.

The germline V gene encodes CDR1 LNHNV and CDR2 YYDKDF (reference sequence). This CDR3 region has 12 residues. V shed 5 bases and J 5 bases; nucleotides not matched to a gene: 3. Using its own MiXCR run on the 5' RACE reads, TCRdb lists one record per CDR3 protein. The sample shows roughly 300,000 distinct CDR3 sequences, roughly 8% of them seen only once. This clonotype was seen only a few times. Antigen unknown. Sequenced material: blood, either unsorted or a sorted T cell fraction (not recorded which). The sequence was obtained from a male donor with ankylosing spondylitis. The chain has TRBV15 and TRBJ2-7, with 7 positions matching TRBD2. In DNA form, the CDR3 reads TGTGCCACCAGCTTCAGCGGGAACGAGCAGTACTTC. This codes for CATSFSGNEQYF. The full variable domain, its missing parts supplied by reference TRBV15 and TRBJ2-7, is DAMVIQNPRYQVTQFGKPVTLSCSQTLNHNVMYWYQQKSSQAPKLLFHYYDKDFNNEADTPDNFQSRRPNTSFCFLDIRSPGLGDTAMYLCATSFSGNEQYFGPGTRLTVT.